These T cell receptor beta chains were read from a single sample in a study of cytomegalovirus exposure and HLA in healthy donors. Only in-frame clones appear in the TCRdb table, and some are missing; sequencing was by immunoSEQ multiplex PCR. The sample has over 85,000 clones, approximately 70% seen once; the top ten hold 2.1%. The material sequenced was PBMCs. These receptors were collected from a man in his thirties or forties in good health and CMV-seronegative. Both conserved end residues are part of each CDR3. Fields, in order: D gene, J gene, clone size, V gene, CDR3 protein, CDR3 DNA. The D gene is left open where the match is weak. Clone sizes are given selectively: once, few, many, or a class where the clone is expanded.

>TRBD1|TRBJ1-1|.|TRBV7-3
CASSSRPGTGGGNTEAFF
TGTGCCAGCAGCTCCCGCCCCGGGACAGGGGGTGGAAACACTGAAGCTTTCTTT
>TRBD1|TRBJ2-7|.|TRBV29-1
CSVRDRGQGEQYF
TGCAGCGTCAGAGACAGGGGGCAGGGAGAGCAGTACTTC
>TRBD2|TRBJ2-1|once|TRBV5-1
CASSLVSGGTYNEQFF
TGCGCCAGCAGCTTGGTTTCCGGGGGGACCTACAATGAGCAGTTCTTC
>.|TRBJ1-1|.|TRBV5-1
CASSLTQNTEAFF
TGCGCCAGCAGCTTGACACAGAACACTGAAGCTTTCTTT
>TRBD1|TRBJ1-6|.|TRBV18
CASSDRQGNSPLHF
TGTGCCAGCTCCGATAGACAGGGTAATTCACCCCTCCACTTT
>TRBD1|TRBJ2-1|many|TRBV19
CASNPGGDYNEQFF
TGTGCCAGTAACCCAGGGGGCGACTACAATGAGCAGTTCTTC
>.|TRBJ2-5|.|TRBV6-5
CASSFAGQETQYF
TGTGCCAGCAGTTTCGCAGGGCAAGAGACCCAGTACTTC
>.|TRBJ2-1|.|TRBV4-1
CASSQGSARSSYNEQFF
TGCGCCAGCAGCCAGGGTAGCGCTAGGAGCTCCTACAATGAGCAGTTCTTC
>.|TRBJ2-5|once|TRBV5-1
CASSLALAGETQYF
TGCGCCAGCAGCTTGGCACTAGCCGGGGAGACCCAGTACTTC
>TRBD1|TRBJ1-1|.|TRBV9
CASSVGGNAEAFF
TGTGCCAGCAGTGTAGGGGGCAACGCTGAAGCTTTCTTT
>.|TRBJ1-6|.|TRBV10-2
CASRPLVGAGNSPLHF
TGCGCCAGCAGACCCCTTGTGGGGGCAGGGAATTCACCCCTCCACTTT
>.|TRBJ2-5|few|TRBV5-1
CASSLGGEAGGFPIQETQYF
TGCGCCAGCAGCTTGGGAGGCGAGGCAGGGGGGTTTCCGATTCAAGAGACCCAGTACTTC
>TRBD1|TRBJ1-1|.|TRBV18
CASSNDRGSEAFF
TGTGCCAGCTCAAACGACAGGGGGAGTGAAGCTTTCTTT
>TRBD2|TRBJ2-3|.|TRBV18
CASSPLKREGPKADTQYF
TGTGCCAGCTCACCACTGAAGCGGGAGGGCCCTAAAGCAGATACGCAGTATTTT
>TRBD1|TRBJ1-3|few|TRBV11-2
CASSWGQSSGNTIYF
TGTGCCAGCAGCTGGGGACAGAGCTCTGGAAACACCATATATTTT
>TRBD2|TRBJ2-5|.|TRBV7-6
CASSLYSGTSGNHQETQYF
TGTGCCAGCAGCTTATACTCCGGGACTAGCGGCAACCATCAAGAGACCCAGTACTTC
>.|TRBJ1-4|few|TRBV27
CASSLFATNEKLFF
TGTGCCAGCAGTCTGTTTGCAACTAATGAAAAACTGTTTTTT
>.|TRBJ1-1|.|TRBV6-6
CASSSYENTEAFF
TGTGCCAGCAGTTCCTATGAGAACACTGAAGCTTTCTTT
>.|TRBJ2-3|.|TRBV6-1
CASRKERTGTDTQYF
TGTGCCAGCAGGAAGGAAAGGACTGGCACAGATACGCAGTATTTT
>TRBD2|TRBJ2-7|.|TRBV29-1
CSGLAGGQTPFGEQYF
TGCAGCGGACTAGCGGGAGGCCAGACCCCTTTTGGGGAGCAGTACTTC
>.|TRBJ2-5|.|TRBV30
CAWSPQGGETQYF
TGTGCCTGGAGTCCCCAAGGCGGGGAGACCCAGTACTTC
>TRBD2|TRBJ2-3|.|TRBV6-4
CASSETSGGTDTQYF
TGTGCCAGCAGTGAGACTAGCGGGGGGACAGATACGCAGTATTTT
>TRBD1|TRBJ1-4|once|TRBV7-6
CASSPSQGAREKLFF
TGTGCCAGCAGCCCATCACAGGGGGCCCGGGAAAAACTGTTTTTT
>TRBD1|TRBJ1-5|few|TRBV27
CASSLGTGNQPQHF
TGTGCCAGCAGTTTAGGGACAGGGAATCAGCCCCAGCATTTT
>.|TRBJ2-1|.|TRBV13
CASSSSSSYNEQFF
TGTGCCAGCAGCTCATCTAGCAGCTACAATGAGCAGTTCTTC
>TRBD1|TRBJ2-4|few|TRBV28
CASSPGTGGKNIQYF
TGTGCCAGCAGCCCCGGGACAGGGGGCAAAAACATTCAGTACTTC